The 18 T cell receptor beta chains reported below all come from one sample, sequenced in a study of cytomegalovirus exposure and HLA in healthy donors. This PCR relied on a set of 60 Vbeta primers and 13 Jbeta primers. The repertoire was sequenced with immunoSEQ multiplex PCR; TCRdb's copy has only in-frame clones and lacks some. In the table there are approximately 53,000 clones, 77% of which are singletons. The sequenced sample consisted of PBMCs. The receptors originated from a woman aged 40-49 years in good health and CMV-seropositive.

V and J are TRBV7-9 and TRBJ1-6; TRBD1 matches at 7 bases. V lost 3 bases, J lost 10 bases, and 9 bases stayed unmatched. The length of the CDR3 is 15 residues. Germline V CDR1 and CDR2: SEHNR, FQNEAQ (reference sequence). CDR3 protein: CASSLYRGSESPLHF. The CDR3 region has the DNA TGTGCCAGCAGCTTGTACAGGGGTTCCGAGTCACCCCTCCACTTT.

This chain links TRBV6-5 with TRBJ1-1; no definite D call. V lost 2 bases and J 3 bases, leaving 7 bases between the germline ends. The CDR3 runs to 13 residues. Germline CDR1 and CDR2: MNHEY and SVGAGI. The chain's CDR3 is CASSYGRYTEAFF. The CDR3 DNA is TGTGCCAGCAGTTACGGCAGGTACACTGAAGCTTTCTTT.

About this clone: The same CDR3 can be traced to other DNA sequences in this sample. The chain is built from TRBV7-9 and TRBJ2-7, with 10 bases lining up with TRBD1. V dropped 3 bases and J dropped 2; count of bases not matched to a gene: 1. The germline CDR1 and CDR2 sequences are SEHNR and FQNEAQ (reference sequence). This CDR3 has 14 residues. For the CDR3, the DNA is TGTGCCAGCAGCTTGGGACAGGGGACCTACGAGCAGTACTTC. Translated, it gives CASSLGQGTYEQYF.

This clone has more than one count but fewer than ten. The chain couples TRBV7-2 to TRBJ2-1; 9 positions agree with TRBD2. The V and J ends lost 0 bases and 7 bases, in that order; junction bases with no gene match: 7. The germline V gene encodes CDR1 SGHTA and CDR2 FQGNSA. The CDR3 totals 16 residues. The DNA for the CDR3 is TGTGCCAGCAGCTTAGCGGCGACTAGCGGAAAGAATGAGCAGTTCTTC. Its protein is CASSLAATSGKNEQFF.

V is TRBV9 and J is TRBJ2-7; no clear D gene. The CDR3 runs to 14 residues. Germline V gives CDR1 SGDLS, CDR2 YYNGEE. V lost 0 bases, J lost 0 bases, and 7 bases lay in between. The CDR3: CASSVASSSYEQYF. The CDR3 DNA reads as TGTGCCAGCAGCGTAGCGTCTAGCTCCTACGAGCAGTACTTC.

This clone was counted a single time. This sequence joins TRBV5-4 and TRBJ1-1; 7 bases are a match to TRBD1. The J segment lost 4 bases and the V segment lost 4 bases, leaving 10 bases of the junction unmatched. The CDR3 totals 15 residues. Looked up from germline, CDR1 is SGHNT and CDR2 is YYREEE (reference sequence). The CDR3 sequence is CASSLRGARGTEAFF. The DNA of the CDR3 is TGTGCCAGCAGCCTCAGGGGGGCGCGTGGCACTGAAGCTTTCTTT.

V usage is TRBV2 and J usage is TRBJ2-3; D might be TRBD2 (6 bases). Germline V gene sequence: CDR1 SNHLY, CDR2 FYNNEI. Trimming took off 2 bases at V and 2 bases at J, with 14 bases between the two ends. The CDR3 has 16 amino acids. The CDR3 region is CASSESEGRSTDTQYF. Written as DNA, the CDR3 is TGTGCCAGCAGTGAATCGGAGGGCAGATCCACAGATACGCAGTATTTT.

As DNA, the CDR3 is TGTGCCAGCAGCTTACTTCCAGGGGGCGCAGCCTACGAGCAGTACTTC. It is translated as CASSLLPGGAAYEQYF. This chain connects TRBV7-2 to TRBJ2-7, with 8 bases fitting TRBD1. CDR1 is SGHTA, CDR2 FQGNSA, per germline. The J segment lost 2 bases and the V segment lost 2 bases, leaving 8 bases of the junction unmatched. The CDR3 consists of 16 residues.

This clone appeared once. The gene calls are TRBV9 and TRBJ2-2; 9 nucleotides agree with TRBD1. Germline CDR1 SGDLS, CDR2 YYNGEE. The V gene end was trimmed by 7 bases and the J gene end by 8 bases; junction bases not matched to a gene: 3. This CDR3 is 12 amino acids long. This CDR3 is CASGQGWGELFF. CDR3 sequence (DNA): TGTGCCAGCGGACAGGGGTGGGGGGAGCTGTTTTTT.

This chain uses TRBV28 with TRBJ1-1, with D perhaps TRBD1 (6 bases). Trimming stripped 8 bases from V and 0 bases from J, with 10 bases between. Germline V gives CDR1 MDHEN, CDR2 SYDVKM. The CDR3 contains 13 residues. The CDR3 coding sequence is TGTGCCAGCTTAACAGGGATGAACACTGAAGCTTTCTTT. It is translated as CASLTGMNTEAFF.

This chain joins TRBV2 and TRBJ2-3, with D perhaps TRBD2 (7 bases). The CDR3 is made up of 14 amino acids. V lost 7 bases and J lost 2, with 13 bases in between. The V gene's germline CDR1 is SNHLY and CDR2 FYNNEI. The CDR3 region has the DNA TGTGCCAGCAAAAGGGGGGGGGACACAGATACGCAGTATTTT. Translation gives CASKRGGDTDTQYF.

The chain links TRBV9 to TRBJ2-2; D perhaps matches TRBD1 (5 bases). The CDR3 contains 15 residues. Trimming shortened V by 0 bases and J by 3 bases, and 9 bases separated the two germline ends. Germline-derived CDR1 and CDR2 are SGDLS and YYNGEE. CDR3 protein: CASSVGQTYTGELFF. Here the CDR3 DNA reads TGTGCCAGCAGCGTAGGACAGACCTACACCGGGGAGCTGTTTTTT.

This clone appeared once. This sequence joins TRBV7-2 and TRBJ2-3; 9 bases map to TRBD1. In germline, CDR1 is SGHTA, CDR2 FQGNSA. The CDR3 has 14 amino acids. The ends lost 5 bases at V and 4 bases at J; junction bases unmatched: 4. CDR3 region: CASSPGQGADTQYF. DNA for the CDR3: TGTGCCAGCAGCCCGGGACAGGGAGCAGATACGCAGTATTTT.

On this clone: Other DNA sequences in the same sample also yield this CDR3. CDR3 DNA: TGTGCCAGCAGCTTAGGGGGCCCAGGGGACTATGGCTACACCTTC. It encodes CASSLGGPGDYGYTF. This chain connects TRBV7-2 to TRBJ1-2; perhaps TRBD1 as D (6 bases). Germline V gene sequence: CDR1 SGHTA, CDR2 FQGNSA. This CDR3 region has 15 residues. V shed 1 base and J shed 3 bases, with 12 bases lying between them. Combining the CDR3 with reference TRBV7-2 and TRBJ1-2 gives the whole variable domain GAGVSQSPSNKVTEKGKDVELRCDPISGHTALYWYRQSLGQGLEFLIYFQGNSAPDKSGLPSDRFSAERTGGSVSTLTIQRTQQEDSAVYLCASSLGGPGDYGYTFGSGTRLTVV.

This clone occurred once. The chain employs TRBV19 and TRBJ2-1, with D perhaps TRBD2 (7 bases). Between the trimmed V and J ends, which lost 2 bases and 8 bases, there was a span of 13 bases. There are 14 residues in the CDR3. The germline V gene encodes CDR1 LNHDA and CDR2 SQIVND (reference sequence). CDR3 sequence reads: CASSIQGGGHEQFF. CDR3 sequence (DNA): TGTGCCAGTAGTATACAGGGAGGGGGTCATGAGCAGTTCTTC.

In this sample, this clone turned up a few times. The rearrangement uses TRBV6-5 and TRBJ1-1; 9 bases fit TRBD1. The V and J ends lost 0 bases and 8 bases, in that order; junction bases with no gene match: 4. The CDR3 contains 14 residues. The germline V gene has CDR1 MNHEY and CDR2 SVGAGI. The DNA for the CDR3 is TGTGCCAGCAGTTACTCGATTGGGACAGGGGAAGCTTTCTTT. It specifies CASSYSIGTGEAFF.

The rearrangement joins TRBV30 to TRBJ1-2, with 7 positions matching TRBD1. This CDR3 has 14 amino acids. CDR1 is GTSNPN, CDR2 SVGIG, per germline (reference sequence). Written as DNA, the CDR3 is TGTGCAATGGAAAAAGGGGGCGTAGGCTATGGCTACACCTTC. It is translated as CAMEKGGVGYGYTF.

V and J are TRBV7-6 and TRBJ2-7, with 8 nucleotides matching TRBD2. Looked up from germline, CDR1 is SGHVS and CDR2 is FNYEAQ. Trimming at V came to 6 bases and at J to 2 bases, leaving 6 bases not matched to a gene. This CDR3 is built from 14 residues. The CDR3 DNA sequence: TGTGCCAGCAGTCCCGGGAGGGGGGCCTACGAGCAGTACTTC. This encodes CASSPGRGAYEQYF.